The T cell receptor beta chain under discussion was sequenced for a study of cytomegalovirus exposure and HLA in healthy donors. Overall study results and limits: A list of 150 or so TCR beta chains associated with cytomegalovirus was given.

This clone was counted a single time. Its antigen is as yet unknown. Germline-derived CDR1 and CDR2 are SGHVS and FQNEAQ. The V end was cut by 2 bases, the J end by 6 bases, with 13 bases between. The CDR3 totals 14 residues. Here immunoSEQ multiplex PCR was the method, and the copy in TCRdb shows in-frame clones only, minus some. The repertoire holds about 150,000 clones, with 88% as singletons. From the roughly 120-subject validation cohort, which was separate from the roughly 710-subject first cohort, the donors were drawn. This chain connects TRBV7-8 to TRBJ1-1, with D possibly matching TRBD1 (6 bases). This TCR was sampled from a man between 18 and 29 years old in good health and CMV-seronegative. Source material: PBMCs. The chain's CDR3 is CASSLSITGPEAFF. The CDR3 nucleotides read TGTGCCAGCAGCTTAAGCATAACAGGGCCTGAAGCTTTCTTT.